The 5 T cell receptor beta chains presented below share a single source sample, sequenced in a study of CD8 T cells in ankylosing spondylitis. From the 5' RACE reads, TCRdb called clonotypes with MiXCR, one entry per CDR3 protein. The sample has a few hundred thousand distinct CDR3 sequences; 15% to 20% are singletons. The sample was blood, either unsorted or a sorted T cell fraction (not recorded which). The receptors derive from a male donor with ankylosing spondylitis or in good health (not recorded which).

V usage is TRBV20-1 and J usage is TRBJ2-2; D uncertain. The CDR3 sequence is 13 residues long. The V end was cut by 6 bases, the J end by 1 base, with 9 bases between. Germline assignment: CDR1 DFQATT and CDR2 SNEGSKA (reference sequence). CDR3 sequence reads: CSARLVNTGELFF. The CDR3, as DNA: TGCAGTGCGAGACTCGTGAACACCGGGGAGCTGTTTTTT.

This clonotype was counted ten times or more. The chain couples TRBV29-1 to TRBJ2-7, with unresolved D. Germline CDR1 reads SQVTM; CDR2 reads ANQGSEA. The V gene lost 7 bases and the J gene lost 11 bases, with 12 bases spanning the gap. This CDR3 comprises 9 residues. The CDR3: CSAPQKEYF. For the CDR3, the DNA is TGCAGCGCACCACAAAAAGAGTACTTC.

This clonotype has a handful of counts. The V and J genes are TRBV7-9 and TRBJ2-1; TRBD2 matches 9 bases. J gave up 7 bases and V 0 bases, and 7 bases lay outside the gene matches. There are 16 residues in the CDR3. Per germline, CDR1 SEHNR and CDR2 FQNEAQ (reference sequence). The DNA of the CDR3 is TGTGCCAGCAGCTTAGCGACTAGCGGAATCCTGAATGAGCAGTTCTTC. It yields the protein CASSLATSGILNEQFF.

The chain carries TRBV29-1 and TRBJ2-1; 7 bases line up with TRBD1. V lost 7 bases, J lost 0 bases, and 3 bases stayed unmatched. The V gene's germline CDR1 is SQVTM and CDR2 ANQGSEA. The CDR3 contains 13 residues. The CDR3 DNA is TGCAGCGCGGACAGGAGCTCCTACAATGAGCAGTTCTTC. This sequence encodes CSADRSSYNEQFF.

The rearrangement uses TRBV4-1 and TRBJ2-3; tentatively, D is TRBD2 (5 bases). Germline loops: CDR1 MGHRA, CDR2 YSYEKL. V shed 2 bases and J shed 0 bases, with 18 bases lying between them. The CDR3 has 18 amino acids. CDR3 bases: TGCGCCAGCAGCCAATTTTTGGGCCCGGGGTATAGCACAGATACGCAGTATTTT. Protein sequence: CASSQFLGPGYSTDTQYF.